These 25 T cell receptor beta chains share one sample of origin, sequenced in a study of Graves' ophthalmopathy and Graves' hyperthyroidism. RNA transcripts yielded amplified TCR beta CDR3 regions. Second-round multiplex PCR came after a first-round RT-PCR that employed HTBI primers. TCRdb reprocessed the multiplex PCR reads via MiXCR and lists one record per CDR3 protein. The sample has 400,000 to 450,000 distinct CDR3 sequences, 21% seen once. Sequencing used peripheral blood. All receptors come from a woman between 18 and 29 years old with stable Graves' hyperthyroidism.

This clonotype was found many times. This rearrangement joins TRBV20-1 to TRBJ2-5, with D possibly being TRBD1 (5 bases). The CDR3 extends over 12 amino acids. Trimming took 3 bases from V and 5 from J, leaving 10 bases between them. Germline CDR1 reads DFQATT; CDR2 reads SNEGSKA (reference sequence). The CDR3 spells CSASAGWETQYF. CDR3 coding DNA: TGCAGTGCTAGTGCAGGGTGGGAGACCCAGTACTTC.

This clonotype was recorded at least ten times. This CDR3 is CASSYVGSGTYEQYF. CDR3 bases: TGTGCCAGCAGTTACGTTGGTAGCGGGACCTACGAGCAGTACTTC. This rearrangement joins TRBV6-5 to TRBJ2-7; 8 nucleotides align to TRBD2. The CDR3 covers 15 residues. With V trimmed by 2 bases and J by 2 bases, 5 bases remained unmatched. The germline CDR1 and CDR2 sequences are MNHEY and SVGAGI.

The sample holds a few counts of this clonotype. The chain uses TRBV6-1 and TRBJ1-5; D gene ambiguous. The length of the CDR3 is 15 residues. The V and J ends lost 6 bases and 0 bases respectively, with 12 bases between them. Germline-derived CDR1 and CDR2 are MNHNS and SASEGT. The CDR3 sequence is CASRAGANSNQPQHF. The DNA of the CDR3 is TGTGCCAGCAGGGCAGGCGCAAATAGCAATCAGCCCCAGCATTTT.

This clonotype was seen ten or more times. This chain connects TRBV6-5 to TRBJ2-2; 7 bases are shared with TRBD1. V lost 8 bases, J lost 3 bases, and 6 bases stayed unmatched. The CDR3 covers 14 residues. Germline V lookup: CDR1 MNHEY, CDR2 SVGAGI. CDR3 sequence: CASATGADTGELFF. The CDR3 bases are TGTGCCAGCGCTACAGGGGCGGACACCGGGGAGCTGTTTTTT.

This clonotype was counted many times. The V and J genes are TRBV5-1 and TRBJ1-6; D is uncertain. V gave up 2 bases and J gave up 7 bases, with 7 bases separating them. CDR1 is SGHRS, CDR2 YFSETQ, per germline. The CDR3 is 13 residues long. The CDR3 reads CASSFEANSPLHF. DNA of the CDR3: TGCGCCAGCAGCTTCGAGGCGAATTCACCCCTCCACTTT.

This clonotype has a count of ten or more. The chain links TRBV7-9 to TRBJ2-7; 7 nucleotides agree with TRBD1. Germline CDR1 is SEHNR and CDR2 is FQNEAQ (reference sequence). J was trimmed by 2 bases and V by 1 base; bases with no gene match: 2. The CDR3 is 14 amino acids. CDR3 amino acids: CASSLVGTAYEQYF. The CDR3 DNA reads as TGTGCCAGCAGCTTAGTAGGGACAGCCTACGAGCAGTACTTC.

This clonotype was counted ten times or more. The chain is built from TRBV6-2 or TRBV6-3 and TRBJ2-7; D remains ambiguous. There are 14 residues in the CDR3. Germline V lookup: CDR1 MNHEY, CDR2 SVGEGT. Trimming removed 5 bases from V and 6 bases from J, with 17 bases in between. CDR3 loop: CASSTTPVRAEQYF. The CDR3 DNA is TGTGCCAGCAGTACTACCCCCGTTCGCGCCGAGCAGTACTTC.

This clonotype was recorded at least ten times. V usage is TRBV12-3 or TRBV12-4 and J usage is TRBJ2-4, with D possibly called TRBD1 or TRBD2 (6 bases each). Trimming shortened V by 4 bases and J by 15 bases, and 13 bases separated the two germline ends. The CDR3 extends over 11 amino acids. The CDR3, as DNA: TGTGCCAGCAGTTCAACACAGGGACTGTACTTC. Its protein is CASSSTQGLYF.

This clonotype was counted at least ten times. The chain uses TRBV27 and TRBJ2-7, with D hard to call. This CDR3 region has 15 residues. V was shortened by 5 bases and J by 1 base, with 15 bases between the two germline ends. The germline gives CDR1 MNHEY, CDR2 SMNVEV (reference sequence). Here the CDR3 DNA reads TGTGCCAGCAGTCGCGTCCCAATTACATCCTACGAGCAGTACTTC. It is translated as CASSRVPITSYEQYF.

The chain carries TRBV29-1 and TRBJ2-7; D gene unclear. Germline V gives CDR1 SQVTM, CDR2 ANQGSEA. There are 10 residues in the CDR3. V was trimmed by 4 bases and J by 2 bases, leaving 3 bases between them. CDR3 sequence: CSVGTYEQYF. DNA for the CDR3: TGCAGCGTTGGGACCTACGAGCAGTACTTC.

This clonotype was picked up many times. The CDR3 sequence: CATSVRSWGGELFF. The CDR3 DNA sequence: TGTGCCACCAGTGTACGATCATGGGGCGGGGAGCTGTTTTTT. The rearrangement uses TRBV24-1 and TRBJ2-2; no reliable D call. The CDR3 length is 14 residues. Germline loops: CDR1 KGHDR, CDR2 SFDVKD. The V gene lost 5 bases and the J gene lost 7 bases, with 13 bases spanning the gap.

This clonotype was seen repeatedly, ten times or more. CDR3 amino acids: CASSLRGQTSGNTIYF. CDR3 DNA sequence: TGTGCCAGCAGCTTAAGGGGACAGACCTCTGGAAACACCATATATTTT. The V and J genes are TRBV7-6 and TRBJ1-3, with 7 bases that match TRBD1. The CDR3 spans 16 residues. Trimming cost V 2 bases and J 0 bases; bases outside gene matches: 4. Per the germline V gene, CDR1 is SGHVS and CDR2 is FNYEAQ.

The sample holds a few counts of this clonotype. This sequence joins TRBV30 and TRBJ2-3, with 8 nucleotides matching TRBD2. Germline CDR1 GTSNPN, CDR2 SVGIG (reference sequence). The CDR3 has 13 residues. The junction had 6 bases not matched to a gene; V was cut back by 3 bases and J by 7 bases. CDR3 in amino acids: CAWRRGGINTQYF. CDR3 DNA sequence: TGTGCCTGGAGGCGCGGGGGGATCAATACGCAGTATTTT. The full variable domain, with the rest looked up from reference TRBV30 and TRBJ2-3, is SQTIHQWPATLVQPVGSPLSLECTVEGTSNPNLYWYRQAAGRGLQLLFYSVGIGQISSEVPQNLSASRPQDRQFILSSKKLLLSDSGFYLCAWRRGGINTQYFGPGTRLTVL.

Many counts were recorded for this clonotype. The rearrangement joins TRBV19 to TRBJ2-5, with 8 bases identical to TRBD1. With V trimmed by 5 bases and J by 0 bases, 5 bases remained unmatched. The CDR3 extends over 15 amino acids. Germline V gene lookup returns CDR1 LNHDA and CDR2 SQIVND (reference sequence). Here the CDR3 DNA reads TGTGCCAGTAGTGAGGGACAGGTGAACCAAGAGACCCAGTACTTC. Its protein product is CASSEGQVNQETQYF.

This clonotype has a count of ten or more. Compared with germline, one end of the junction differs, possibly owing to a read error. The chain links TRBV5-1 to TRBJ2-4; TRBD1 matches 8 bases. The CDR3 runs 15 residues. Germline CDR1 SGHRS, CDR2 YFSETQ. The CDR3, as DNA: TGCGCCAGCAGCGGAGGACAGGGCGCCAAAAACATTAAGTACTTC. As protein: CASSGGQGAKNIKYF.

Worth noting for this clonotype: The conserved phenylalanine or tryptophan normally closing the CDR3 is absent here, so this likely arose from a read error. V and J are TRBV12-3 or TRBV12-4 and TRBJ1-5, with 8 nucleotides matching TRBD1. The CDR3 spans 15 residues. Trimming at V came to 2 bases and at J to 6 bases, leaving 6 bases not matched to a gene. As DNA, the CDR3 is TGTGCCAGCAGTTTATCAGGACAGGGCGGTCAGCCCCAGCATGTT. Its protein product is CASSLSGQGGQPQHV.

The chain is built from TRBV6-5 and TRBJ1-2; D might be TRBD1 (5 bases). The CDR3 consists of 14 residues. V was pared by 0 bases and J by 7 bases, with 12 bases between. Germline V lookup: CDR1 MNHEY, CDR2 SVGAGI. CDR3 sequence reads: CASSYSIIQGGYTF. The CDR3 DNA follows: TGTGCCAGCAGTTACTCGATTATCCAGGGTGGCTACACCTTC.

This clonotype was counted at least ten times. The chain couples TRBV28 to TRBJ2-7, with no clear D. V lost 6 bases to trimming and J lost 4 bases, with 13 bases between them. The CDR3 totals 13 residues. The germline V gene has CDR1 MDHEN and CDR2 SYDVKM. CDR3 in DNA: TGTGCCAGCAGGGCCGACAACGGATACGAGCAGTACTTC. This sequence encodes CASRADNGYEQYF.

In this sample, this clonotype turned up many times. The chain recombines TRBV20-1 with TRBJ1-2; 7 nucleotides line up with TRBD1. Unmatched junction bases numbered 9, after V lost 0 bases and J lost 5 bases. Germline CDR1 and CDR2: DFQATT and SNEGSKA (reference sequence). CDR3 length: 15 residues. In DNA form, the CDR3 reads TGCAGTGCTAGAGATGCTTTATACAGGGGATATGGCTACACCTTC. Amino acids: CSARDALYRGYGYTF.

Only a few counts were recorded for this clonotype. V gene TRBV12-5 combines with J gene TRBJ2-6; 7 nucleotides match TRBD1. The CDR3 runs to 16 residues. The trim removed 5 bases at V and 2 bases at J, leaving 6 bases unmatched. Germline-derived CDR1 and CDR2 are LGHNT and FRNRAP. CDR3 nucleotides: TGTGCTAGTGGTCCGGGGACAGTAGCTGGGGCCAACGTCCTGACTTTC. This gives the protein CASGPGTVAGANVLTF.

This clonotype was seen repeatedly, ten times or more. V usage is TRBV12-3 or TRBV12-4 and J usage is TRBJ2-7; possibly TRBD1 or TRBD2 for D (5 bases each). This CDR3 contains 14 residues. The germline V and J ends were trimmed by 5 bases and 2 bases, with 13 bases remaining between them. The CDR3 DNA sequence: TGTGCCAGCAGTCCGGGGACGGCCCCCTACGAGCAGTACTTC. It translates to CASSPGTAPYEQYF.

This clonotype was seen at least ten times. The rearrangement links TRBV4-1 to TRBJ1-2, with 7 bases that match TRBD1. This CDR3 comprises 14 residues. V lost 1 base to trimming and J lost 5 bases; unmatched junction nucleotides: 4. Germline V CDR1 and CDR2: MGHRA, YSYEKL. CDR3 region: CASSQGGTVYGYTF. The CDR3 region has the DNA TGCGCCAGCAGCCAAGGAGGGACAGTTTATGGCTACACCTTC.

This clonotype occurred many times. V gene TRBV10-3 combines with J gene TRBJ2-7; perhaps TRBD1 as D (6 bases). The CDR3 runs to 15 residues. Germline values: CDR1 ENHRY, CDR2 SYGVKD. Trimming left V 11 bases short and J 2 bases short, with 22 bases between. As DNA, the CDR3 is TGTGCCGCCCGAACTGGACAGTTCCCTCCCTACGAGCAGTACTTC. Its translation is CAARTGQFPPYEQYF.

In its sample, this clonotype was seen many times. CDR3 sequence: CASSLAGREMIGYTF. The CDR3 bases are TGTGCCAGCAGCTTAGCTGGGAGGGAGATGATTGGCTACACCTTC. V is TRBV7-2 and J is TRBJ1-2; D gene uncertain. The germline V and J ends were trimmed by 0 bases and 7 bases, with 15 bases remaining between them. The CDR3 runs 15 residues. Germline lookup yields CDR1 SGHTA and CDR2 FQGNSA.

This clonotype was detected ten times or more. The chain couples TRBV9 to TRBJ2-2, with 15 bases identical to TRBD2. CDR3 length equals 17 residues. V was pared by 0 bases and J by 6 bases, with 3 bases of the junction left unmatched. CDR1 is SGDLS, CDR2 YYNGEE, per germline. This CDR3 reads CASSVAGLAGGPGELFF. DNA for the CDR3: TGTGCCAGCAGCGTAGCCGGACTAGCGGGAGGGCCCGGGGAGCTGTTTTTT.